Below, 10 T cell receptor beta chains from the same sample are listed, as sequenced in a study of blood T cell repertoires in COVID-19. Produced via immunoSEQ multiplex PCR; TCRdb's table is partial and in-frame only. The sample includes 350,000 or so clones, about nine tenths of them seen just once. The material sequenced was PBMCs or T cells enriched from blood (not recorded which). These TCRs come from a young woman who had been exposed to COVID-19.

The J gene is TRBJ2-3, the V gene TRBV7-2; TRBD2 matches 8 bases. Unmatched junction bases numbered 2, after V lost 2 bases and J lost 4 bases. CDR3 length equals 14 residues. Germline values: CDR1 SGHTA, CDR2 FQGNSA. CDR3 loop: CASSLTGRADTQYF. As DNA, the CDR3 is TGTGCCAGCAGCTTAACCGGGAGGGCAGATACGCAGTATTTT.

This clone is a singleton in its sample. V gene TRBV7-8 combines with J gene TRBJ1-3, with 8 bases that match TRBD1. This CDR3 spans 17 amino acids. J was trimmed by 3 bases and V by 1 base; bases with no gene match: 8. Germline assignment: CDR1 SGHVS and CDR2 FQNEAQ. The CDR3 protein is CASSLEQGGAFGNTIYF. As DNA, the CDR3 is TGTGCCAGCAGCTTAGAACAGGGGGGAGCCTTTGGAAACACCATATATTTT.

The chain has TRBV10-3 and TRBJ1-2; 7 positions agree with TRBD1. The germline V gene has CDR1 ENHRY and CDR2 SYGVKD. The CDR3 covers 16 residues. V lost 8 bases, J lost 5 bases, and 17 bases stayed unmatched. The CDR3 sequence is CAIGQALGGKFYGYTF. The CDR3 DNA follows: TGTGCCATCGGACAGGCTTTGGGGGGCAAGTTTTATGGCTACACCTTC.

The chain links TRBV5-1 to TRBJ1-1; the match to TRBD1 covers 9 bases. V lost 5 bases and J lost 1; bases outside the gene matches: 3. The CDR3 length is 14 residues. CDR1 and CDR2 (germline): SGHRS, YFSETQ. The CDR3 reads CASSRGQGNTEAFF. CDR3 DNA sequence: TGCGCCAGCAGTCGGGGACAGGGGAACACTGAAGCTTTCTTT.

This clone has more than one count but fewer than ten. The chain has TRBV5-6 and TRBJ1-3, with TRBD1 as a possible D gene (5 bases). V lost 7 bases and J lost 1, with 15 bases in between. The germline V gene has CDR1 SGHDT and CDR2 YYEEEE. This CDR3 is 15 amino acids long. The CDR3, as DNA: TGTGCCAGCGGGGCCCTCCCAGGGTCTGGAAACACCATATATTTT. Its translation: CASGALPGSGNTIYF.

V is TRBV5-8 and J is TRBJ2-7; TRBD2 matches at 11 bases. Germline assignment: CDR1 SGHTS and CDR2 YDEGEE. With V trimmed by 0 bases and J by 4 bases, 3 bases remained unmatched. This CDR3 is 15 amino acids long. This CDR3 reads CASSLEGLAAYEQYF. The CDR3 coding sequence is TGTGCCAGCAGCTTGGAGGGACTAGCGGCTTACGAGCAGTACTTC.

This chain joins TRBV5-1 and TRBJ1-5; 7 bases fit TRBD1. The J segment lost 3 bases and the V segment lost 4 bases, leaving 4 bases of the junction unmatched. The CDR3 runs 14 residues. The germline CDR1 and CDR2 sequences are SGHRS and YFSETQ. The CDR3, as DNA: TGCGCCAGCAGCCCGGGGACAGTCAATCAGCCCCAGCATTTT. This codes for CASSPGTVNQPQHF.

The chain links TRBV19 to TRBJ1-2; D gene ambiguous. Germline CDR1 LNHDA, CDR2 SQIVND (reference sequence). The CDR3 is 14 amino acids. The V end lost 5 bases, the J end lost 6 bases, and 16 bases lay between the germline ends. The CDR3 DNA is TGTGCCAGTAGTCTAACGATCCACCCCCATGGCTACACCTTC. This sequence encodes CASSLTIHPHGYTF.

This clone was observed a handful of times. V and J are TRBV9 and TRBJ2-3; 11 bases fit TRBD2. With V trimmed by 3 bases and J by 4 bases, 4 bases remained unmatched. Germline loops: CDR1 SGDLS, CDR2 YYNGEE. The CDR3 has 15 residues. CDR3 region: CASSDSGRAADTQYF. For the CDR3, the DNA is TGTGCCAGCAGCGATAGCGGGAGGGCGGCAGATACGCAGTATTTT.

The chain carries TRBV10-3 and TRBJ1-2; 7 nucleotides line up with TRBD1. CDR1 and CDR2 from the germline V gene are ENHRY and SYGVKD. Unmatched junction bases numbered 10, after V lost 3 bases and J lost 12 bases. There are 13 residues in the CDR3. CDR3 coding DNA: TGTGCCATCAGTGACCCGCCGGGACAGACAGACACCTTC. Amino acids: CAISDPPGQTDTF.